The sequence of this T cell receptor (beta chain) was determined in a study of response to subunit inactivated influenza vaccine. Findings and caveats of the study: Authors suggested that a seasonal influenza vaccination recruits few new T cells each time.

Notes on this clonotype: Its cognate antigen is unknown.

V trimming: 5 bases; J trimming: 4 bases; junction bases outside the gene matches: 14. In germline, CDR1 is SGHAT, CDR2 FQNNGV. The CDR3 is made up of 18 amino acids. TCRdb re-called the RT-PCR reads with MiXCR, one entry per CDR3 protein. The sample lists 200,000 to 250,000 distinct CDR3 sequences, 9.5% to 15% occurring once. The TCR sequence derives from a man between 50 and 59 years old who received an inactivated influenza vaccine. This rearrangement joins TRBV11-2 to TRBJ2-2; 9 bases fit TRBD1. The specimen was non-naive T cells sorted from PBMCs, collected around two weeks before vaccination. The CDR3 region has the DNA TGTGCCAGCAGCCCCCGACCGGGACAGGGTGTTTTCACCGGGGAGCTGTTTTTT. This sequence encodes CASSPRPGQGVFTGELFF.